This TCR beta chain was captured in a study of PD-L1 blockade in urothelial cancer. Across the whole study: A median of roughly 150,000 T cells was found in the blood samples.

As regards this clone: Its antigen is not known. A junction end diverges from the germline sequence, so it may reflect a read error.

CDR1 is SSHAT, CDR2 FNYEAQ, per germline (reference sequence). This CDR3 region has 14 residues. General observations from the study: Better survival was forecast by a pretreatment blood TCR clonality below the median. Durable benefit was linked to greater 3-week expansion of tumor-associated blood clones.

Sample time point: peripheral blood 6 weeks after treatment start. Samples were collected from each patient before treatment and during treatment. Each patient gave between 1 and 8 of them in total. The repertoire was sequenced with immunoSEQ multiplex PCR; TCRdb's copy has only in-frame clones and lacks some. The table includes some 110,000 clones, under 95% detected once. The chain uses TRBV7-7 and TRBJ2-5, with D unresolved. This receptor was obtained from a man in his sixties with urothelial cancer. The sample consisted of PBMCs, taken around atezolizumab (anti-PD-L1) treatment. CDR3: CASSPNPGQETQYF. CDR3 in DNA: TGTGCTAGCAGCCCAAACCCCGGGCAAGAGACCCAGTACTTC.